The rows below give T cell receptor beta chains drawn from one sample of a study of T cells in Graves' hyperthyroidism and ophthalmopathy. TCRdb analysed the multiplex PCR reads with MiXCR anew, one entry per CDR3 protein. The table lists about 200,000 distinct CDR3 sequences, around 18% of them singletons. Input material: blood. The receptor source for this set is a man aged 40-49 years with Graves' hyperthyroidism. The CDR3 runs from the conserved cysteine through the conserved F or W. Each record gives: V gene, J gene, D gene, clone size, CDR3 protein, CDR3 DNA. A D gene is named only where the DNA matches it firmly. A row's size may be missing; if present it is once, few, many or a size class.

v_call: TRBV28
j_call: TRBJ2-2
d_call: -
clone_size: many
cdr3_aa: CASSLGSRTGELFF
cdr3_nt: TGTGCCAGCAGTTTAGGGAGCCGCACCGGGGAGCTGTTTTTT

v_call: TRBV7-7
j_call: TRBJ1-1
d_call: -
clone_size: -
cdr3_aa: CASSLTHRLNTEAFF
cdr3_nt: TGTGCTAGCAGCTTAACCCACAGGCTGAACACTGAAGCTTTCTTT

v_call: TRBV20-1
j_call: TRBJ2-3
d_call: TRBD2
clone_size: few
cdr3_aa: CSASGLAETTDTQYF
cdr3_nt: TGCAGTGCTAGTGGGCTAGCGGAAACCACAGATACGCAGTATTTT

v_call: TRBV18
j_call: TRBJ2-5
d_call: -
clone_size: many
cdr3_aa: CASSIDGGQETQYF
cdr3_nt: TGTGCCAGCTCAATCGACGGGGGACAAGAGACCCAGTACTTC

v_call: TRBV9
j_call: TRBJ1-1
d_call: -
clone_size: many
cdr3_aa: CASSGGSEGVRGRHQPNTEAFF
cdr3_nt: TGTGCCAGCAGCGGAGGGAGCGAGGGAGTCAGGGGTCGCCACCAACCGAACACTGAAGCTTTCTTT

v_call: TRBV30
j_call: TRBJ2-7
d_call: -
clone_size: many
cdr3_aa: CAWTSGPPGEQYF
cdr3_nt: TGTGCCTGGACATCGGGCCCACCGGGGGAGCAGTACTTC

v_call: TRBV28
j_call: TRBJ1-3
d_call: -
clone_size: many
cdr3_aa: CASFGGQSSGNTIYF
cdr3_nt: TGTGCCAGTTTCGGGGGCCAAAGCTCTGGAAACACCATATATTTT

v_call: TRBV6-1
j_call: TRBJ1-5
d_call: TRBD1
clone_size: many
cdr3_aa: CASRPPGQGGVVNQPQHF
cdr3_nt: TGTGCCAGCAGGCCCCCGGGACAGGGAGGGGTGGTTAATCAGCCCCAGCATTTT

v_call: TRBV6-1
j_call: TRBJ1-5
d_call: TRBD1
clone_size: -
cdr3_aa: CASTRGGLSGARQHF
cdr3_nt: TGTGCCAGCACCAGGGGGGGATTGAGTGGCGCTCGCCAGCATTTT

v_call: TRBV7-3
j_call: TRBJ2-1
d_call: TRBD1
clone_size: -
cdr3_aa: CASSLSGGLYNEQFF
cdr3_nt: TGTGCCAGCAGCTTATCAGGGGGTCTCTACAATGAGCAGTTCTTC

v_call: TRBV7-9
j_call: TRBJ2-3
d_call: -
clone_size: many
cdr3_aa: CASSSGPRSTDTQYF
cdr3_nt: TGTGCCAGCAGCTCTGGACCAAGAAGCACAGATACGCAGTATTTT

v_call: TRBV12-3/TRBV12-4
j_call: TRBJ1-1
d_call: TRBD1
clone_size: -
cdr3_aa: CASRRTGPEAFF
cdr3_nt: TGTGCCAGCAGGAGGACAGGGCCCGAAGCTTTCTTT

v_call: TRBV27
j_call: TRBJ1-3
d_call: -
clone_size: -
cdr3_aa: CASSVGLRGNTIYF
cdr3_nt: TGTGCCAGCAGTGTGGGTTTAAGGGGAAACACCATATATTTT

v_call: TRBV29-1
j_call: TRBJ1-3
d_call: -
clone_size: -
cdr3_aa: CSVERGEGSGNTIYF
cdr3_nt: TGCAGCGTTGAGAGAGGGGAGGGCTCTGGAAACACCATATATTTT

v_call: TRBV29-1
j_call: TRBJ1-1
d_call: -
clone_size: many
cdr3_aa: CSVEVDSRNTEAFF
cdr3_nt: TGCAGCGTTGAAGTGGACAGCAGGAACACTGAAGCTTTCTTT

v_call: TRBV29-1
j_call: TRBJ2-7
d_call: -
clone_size: -
cdr3_aa: CSVVVDSYEQYF
cdr3_nt: TGCAGCGTTGTGGTCGACTCCTACGAGCAGTACTTC

v_call: TRBV5-1
j_call: TRBJ2-7
d_call: TRBD1
clone_size: many
cdr3_aa: CASSLLATGGREQYF
cdr3_nt: TGCGCCAGCAGCCTCCTTGCGACAGGGGGGCGCGAGCAGTACTTC

v_call: TRBV5-1
j_call: TRBJ1-1
d_call: TRBD1
clone_size: once
cdr3_aa: CASSIGTGAEAFF
cdr3_nt: TGCGCCAGCAGCATAGGGACAGGGGCTGAAGCTTTCTTT